These 29 T cell receptor beta chains originate from one sample sequenced in a study of T cell repertoires in cytomegalovirus infection. One entry per CDR3 protein, called by TCRdb with MiXCR from the reads. The sample shows approximately 400,000 distinct CDR3 sequences, approximately 30% of them seen only once. The sample consisted of PBMCs. All receptors come from a human donor in good health (CMV status not recorded). Some clones in this sample may be carry-over from other donors' samples.

The chain combines TRBV12-3 or TRBV12-4 with TRBJ1-1, with 9 bases that match TRBD1. This CDR3 is 15 amino acids long. V shed 5 bases, J shed 5 bases, and the junction held 9 bases outside the gene matches. CDR3: CASSPRTGVETEAFF. The CDR3 DNA sequence: TGTGCCAGCAGTCCCAGGACAGGGGTAGAAACTGAAGCTTTCTTT.

In the case of this clonotype: One base away lies a much larger clone, so this may be a sequencing read error. The chain uses TRBV7-2 and TRBJ2-5, with a weak D call TRBD1 (7 bases). CDR3 length: 16 residues. The ends were cut back, 8 bases at V and 5 bases at J, with 24 bases in the middle. Per germline, CDR1 SGHTA and CDR2 FQGNSA. In DNA, the CDR3 is TGTGCCAGCCGCGTGGCGGGACAGCTGACCTCGGAGACCCAGTACTTC. Translating it yields CASRVAGQLTSETQYF.

This clonotype was picked up a small number of times. This chain links TRBV12-3 or TRBV12-4 with TRBJ1-5; 10 bases fit TRBD1. The ends lost 7 bases at V and 0 bases at J; junction bases unmatched: 6. The CDR3 totals 16 residues. CDR3 DNA: TGTGCCAGCAAGGTGGGACAGGGGAGTAGCAATCAGCCCCAGCATTTT. This translates into CASKVGQGSSNQPQHF.

In this sample, this clonotype turned up a few times. The chain carries TRBV24-1 and TRBJ2-2; D is possibly TRBD1 (6 bases). Germline values: CDR1 KGHDR, CDR2 SFDVKD. This CDR3 is built from 16 residues. Trimming removed 1 base from V and 2 bases from J, with 10 bases in between. CDR3 region: CATSDFRGRNTGELFF. CDR3 in DNA: TGTGCCACCAGTGATTTTAGGGGGAGAAACACCGGGGAGCTGTTTTTT.

The chain employs TRBV7-6 and TRBJ2-5, with D unclear. Between the trimmed V and J ends, which lost 5 bases and 1 base, there was a span of 14 bases. Germline assignment: CDR1 SGHVS and CDR2 FNYEAQ. The CDR3 has 15 amino acids. CDR3 sequence: CASSPGPTLQETQYF. The CDR3, as DNA: TGTGCCAGCAGCCCCGGACCTACCCTCCAAGAGACCCAGTACTTC.

The V and J genes are TRBV7-9 and TRBJ2-5; perhaps TRBD2 as D (7 bases). This CDR3 has 17 residues. V lost 2 bases, J lost 0 bases, and 16 bases lay in between. CDR1 is SEHNR and CDR2 is FQNEAQ in the germline V gene (reference sequence). CDR3 bases: TGTGCCAGCAGCTTAAGGGGCGGGGGCGCATACCAAGAGACCCAGTACTTC. Protein: CASSLRGGGAYQETQYF.

The chain employs TRBV19 and TRBJ1-2, with 7 bases aligning to TRBD1. Germline-derived CDR1 and CDR2 are LNHDA and SQIVND (reference sequence). Trimming took 3 bases from V and 8 from J; bases not matched to a gene: 9. CDR3 length equals 14 residues. CDR3: CASSIDREWGGYTF. The CDR3 DNA reads TGTGCCAGTAGTATCGACAGGGAGTGGGGAGGCTACACCTTC.

The table lists this clonotype with many counts. The chain uses TRBV7-2 and TRBJ2-4; D possibly corresponds to TRBD2 (6 bases). V shed 4 bases and J shed 1 base, with 14 bases lying between them. The germline gives CDR1 SGHTA, CDR2 FQGNSA. This CDR3 has 16 residues. The chain's CDR3 is CASSSRRGRAKNIQYF. CDR3 in DNA: TGTGCCAGCAGCTCTCGGAGGGGAAGGGCCAAAAACATTCAGTACTTC.

As to this clonotype: At one end, the junction sequence differs from germline, possibly due to a read error. The rearrangement uses TRBV5-6 and TRBJ1-6; D unresolved. From germline, CDR1 is SGHDT and CDR2 YYEEEE. CDR3 length: 14 residues. The CDR3 DNA reads as TGTGCCAGCAGCCATGGGTGGGTGGAATCACCCCTCCCCTTT. Amino acids: CASSHGWVESPLPF.

Concerning this clonotype itself: An end of the junction does not agree with germline; a read error may underlie this. V usage is TRBV20-1 and J usage is TRBJ2-5; 8 nucleotides align to TRBD2. In germline, CDR1 is DFQATT, CDR2 SNEGSKA (reference sequence). The CDR3 consists of 14 residues. CDR3 region: CSASVAGPRETHYF. The CDR3 DNA follows: TGCAGTGCTAGTGTAGCGGGGCCGCGGGAGACCCATTACTTC.

The chain is built from TRBV15 and TRBJ1-1; TRBD1 aligns across 8 bases. The CDR3 is 14 amino acids. V lost 6 bases to trimming and J lost 2 bases; unmatched junction nucleotides: 5. Germline V gives CDR1 LNHNV, CDR2 YYDKDF (reference sequence). The CDR3, as DNA: TGTGCCACCAGGAAAGGACAGGGAAACACTGAAGCTTTCTTT. Protein: CATRKGQGNTEAFF. Using reference TRBV15 and TRBJ1-1 for the parts outside the CDR3, the full variable domain is DAMVIQNPRYQVTQFGKPVTLSCSQTLNHNVMYWYQQKSSQAPKLLFHYYDKDFNNEADTPDNFQSRRPNTSFCFLDIRSPGLGDTAMYLCATRKGQGNTEAFFGQGTRLTVV.

This clonotype has only a few counts. This sequence joins TRBV29-1 and TRBJ1-1, with D tentatively TRBD1 (6 bases). V lost 3 bases and J lost 11, with 22 bases in between. In germline, CDR1 is SQVTM, CDR2 ANQGSEA. CDR3 size: 14 residues. The CDR3 bases are TGCAGCGTTGAGGGAACAGACAGGCCCAAGTGGGCTTTCTTT. Translated: CSVEGTDRPKWAFF.

This clonotype was picked up many times. The chain has TRBV7-2 and TRBJ1-1; 7 bases align to TRBD1. In germline, CDR1 is SGHTA, CDR2 FQGNSA. This CDR3 region has 21 residues. The J segment lost 4 bases and the V segment lost 0 bases, leaving 23 bases of the junction unmatched. This CDR3 is CASSLAPPPHRGSFVITEAFF. CDR3 DNA: TGTGCCAGCAGCTTAGCCCCCCCCCCACACAGGGGAAGTTTCGTGATCACTGAAGCTTTCTTT.

This clonotype has a count of ten or more. This chain joins TRBV7-2 and TRBJ2-3, with a tentative D call TRBD1 (6 bases). The CDR3 runs 16 residues. V was pared by 5 bases and J by 0 bases, with 15 bases between. From germline, CDR1 is SGHTA and CDR2 FQGNSA. As DNA, the CDR3 is TGTGCCAGCAGCAAAGCTGGGACAAGAAGCACAGATACGCAGTATTTT. As protein: CASSKAGTRSTDTQYF.

The chain links TRBV24-1 to TRBJ1-2; no reliable D call. The V gene lost 5 bases and the J gene lost 6 bases, with 18 bases spanning the gap. The germline V gene has CDR1 KGHDR and CDR2 SFDVKD. The CDR3 spans 15 residues. In DNA form, the CDR3 reads TGTGCCACCAGTGGCAACACGGGCAGGAGGGATGGCTACACCTTC. Encoded protein: CATSGNTGRRDGYTF.

A note on this clonotype: Its ends do not fully match the called genes, so a read error is possible. The J gene is TRBJ2-7, the V gene TRBV7-4, with 9 nucleotides matching TRBD1. The germline V gene encodes CDR1 SGHVT and CDR2 SQSDAQ. The CDR3 has 15 amino acids. The CDR3: CDSSHVGTGIYEQYF. For the CDR3, the DNA is TGTGACAGCAGCCACGTCGGGACAGGGATATACGAGCAGTACTTC. Based on the CDR3 plus reference TRBV7-4 and TRBJ2-7, the full variable domain is GAGVSQSPRYKVAKRGRDVALRCDSISGHVTLYWYRQTLGQGSEVLTYSQSDAQRDKSGRPSGRFSAERPERSVSTLKIQRTEQGDSAVYLCDSSHVGTGIYEQYFGPGTRLTVT.

This clonotype was seen a handful of times. This chain uses TRBV12-3 or TRBV12-4 with TRBJ2-3, with 9 positions matching TRBD1. This CDR3 comprises 15 residues. After removal of 6 bases from V and 0 bases from J, the junction contained 4 bases not matched to a gene. This CDR3 is CASSWDRVSTDTQYF. In nucleotides, the CDR3 is TGTGCCAGCAGCTGGGACAGGGTTAGCACAGATACGCAGTATTTT.

The chain recombines TRBV27 with TRBJ1-1; D unresolved. The CDR3 runs 16 residues. Per the germline V gene, CDR1 is MNHEY and CDR2 is SMNVEV (reference sequence). Trimming took off 2 bases at V and 1 base at J, with 14 bases between the two ends. CDR3 region: CASSLVMMGSNTEAFF. CDR3 in DNA: TGTGCCAGCAGTTTAGTGATGATGGGCTCGAACACTGAAGCTTTCTTT.

This clonotype has just a few counts. The chain couples TRBV7-2 to TRBJ1-2; D is uncertain. The germline gives CDR1 SGHTA, CDR2 FQGNSA. V was shortened by 2 bases and J by 4 bases, with 2 bases between the two germline ends. The CDR3 loop spans 11 amino acids. The CDR3 nucleotides are TGTGCCAGCAGCTTACTCTATGGCTACACCTTC. Residues: CASSLLYGYTF.

This clonotype appeared many times. The gene calls are TRBV7-9 and TRBJ1-4, with a possible D match to TRBD1 (5 bases). V lost 5 bases and J 8 bases, leaving 18 bases between the germline ends. This CDR3 has 15 residues. CDR1 is SEHNR, CDR2 FQNEAQ, per germline (reference sequence). CDR3 residues: CASSPRLQGDEKLFF. CDR3 bases: TGTGCCAGCAGCCCCCGGCTTCAGGGAGACGAAAAACTGTTTTTT.

The rearrangement uses TRBV14 and TRBJ2-1; D possibly matches TRBD1 or TRBD2 (5 bases each). Germline loops: CDR1 SGHDN, CDR2 FVKESK. Deletions cut 0 bases from V and 9 bases from J, with 12 bases between. The CDR3 runs to 14 residues. CDR3 amino acids: CASSQDFGTGEQFF. CDR3 sequence (DNA): TGTGCCAGCAGCCAAGATTTCGGGACCGGTGAGCAGTTCTTC.

The chain couples TRBV4-1 to TRBJ1-6; D is ambiguous. Looked up from germline, CDR1 is MGHRA and CDR2 is YSYEKL. The CDR3 is 15 residues long. Trimming stripped 1 base from V and 10 bases from J, with 14 bases between. The CDR3 loop reads CASSQVGLTGSPLHF. CDR3 nucleotide sequence: TGCGCCAGCAGCCAAGTTGGGCTAACGGGCTCACCCCTCCACTTT.

The rearrangement uses TRBV20-1 and TRBJ2-1; 11 bases match TRBD2. Germline trimming cut 3 bases from V and 14 bases from J; bases unmatched to any gene: 6. The CDR3 covers 12 residues. CDR1 and CDR2 (germline): DFQATT, SNEGSKA (reference sequence). For the CDR3, the DNA is TGCAGTGCTAGTCAGGGACTAGCGGCCAAGTTCTTC. Translating it yields CSASQGLAAKFF.

To note about this clonotype: Germline is not matched at one junction end, which may reflect a read error. The rearrangement joins TRBV10-1 to TRBJ2-5; maybe TRBD1 (6 bases). Germline V lookup: CDR1 WNHNN, CDR2 SYGVQD (reference sequence). The CDR3 is made up of 14 amino acids. CDR3: CASGEVQGRGAQYF. CDR3 nucleotides: TGCGCCAGCGGTGAGGTTCAGGGGCGTGGGGCCCAGTACTTC.

The chain is built from TRBV6-8 and TRBJ2-3; the match to TRBD2 covers 10 bases. J was trimmed by 5 bases and V by 0 bases; bases with no gene match: 2. CDR3 length: 15 amino acids. Germline loops: CDR1 MNHGY, CDR2 SAAAGT. CDR3 bases: TGTGCCAGCAGTTACTCGGCTAGCGGGGGAGATACGCAGTATTTT. Translation: CASSYSASGGDTQYF.

This clonotype has a count of ten or more. J is TRBJ1-4 and V is TRBV7-9; a weak D match, TRBD1 (5 bases). The CDR3 has 15 residues. Germline assignment: CDR1 SEHNR and CDR2 FQNEAQ (reference sequence). V lost 4 bases and J 8 bases, leaving 17 bases between the germline ends. The CDR3 loop reads CASSSLRHAGEKLFF. CDR3 coding DNA: TGTGCCAGCAGCTCCCTCCGCCACGCAGGGGAAAAACTGTTTTTT. The full variable domain, with the rest looked up from reference TRBV7-9 and TRBJ1-4, is DTGVSQNPRHKITKRGQNVTFRCDPISEHNRLYWYRQTLGQGPEFLTYFQNEAQLEKSRLLSDRFSAERPKGSFSTLEIQRTEQGDSAMYLCASSSLRHAGEKLFFGSGTQLSVL.

The gene calls are TRBV6-1 and TRBJ1-6, with TRBD1 matching over 8 bases. Trimming took 4 bases from V and 5 from J; bases not matched to a gene: 10. The length of the CDR3 is 17 residues. Germline values: CDR1 MNHNS, CDR2 SASEGT. The CDR3 DNA is TGTGCCAGCAGTGTCCCCCCTGGGACAGGCAATAATTCACCCCTCCACTTT. Amino acid sequence: CASSVPPGTGNNSPLHF.

A remark on this clonotype: Since no conserved phenylalanine or tryptophan closes the CDR3, a read error is the likely cause. The chain joins TRBV6-1 to TRBJ1-5; 7 bases are a match to TRBD1. The V and J ends lost 0 bases and 8 bases, in that order; junction bases with no gene match: 10. Germline CDR1 MNHNS, CDR2 SASEGT. The CDR3 extends over 16 amino acids. The CDR3 DNA sequence: TGTGCCAGCAGTGAAGCAAGAAAGGGGGCGGGGAAGCCCCAGCATTGT. It translates to CASSEARKGAGKPQHC.

This clonotype was observed a handful of times. V is TRBV30 and J is TRBJ2-5, with 7 bases identical to TRBD2. The V and J ends lost 0 bases and 7 bases, in that order; junction bases with no gene match: 11. In germline, CDR1 is GTSNPN, CDR2 SVGIG (reference sequence). There are 15 residues in the CDR3. The CDR3 protein is CAWSVASGASGTQYF. The DNA of the CDR3 is TGTGCCTGGAGTGTTGCTAGCGGAGCCTCGGGGACCCAGTACTTC.